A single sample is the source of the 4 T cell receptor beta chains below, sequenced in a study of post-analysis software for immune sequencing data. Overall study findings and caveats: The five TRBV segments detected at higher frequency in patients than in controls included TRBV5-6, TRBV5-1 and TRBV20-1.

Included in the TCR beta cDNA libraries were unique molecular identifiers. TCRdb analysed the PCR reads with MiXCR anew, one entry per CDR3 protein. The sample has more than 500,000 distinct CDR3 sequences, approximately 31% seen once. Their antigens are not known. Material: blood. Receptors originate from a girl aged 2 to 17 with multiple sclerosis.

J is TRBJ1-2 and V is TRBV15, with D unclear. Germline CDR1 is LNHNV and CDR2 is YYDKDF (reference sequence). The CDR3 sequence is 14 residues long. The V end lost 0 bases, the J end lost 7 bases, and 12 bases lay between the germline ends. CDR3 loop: CATSRDEQLSGYTF. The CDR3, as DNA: TGTGCCACCAGCAGAGATGAACAGTTGAGTGGCTACACCTTC. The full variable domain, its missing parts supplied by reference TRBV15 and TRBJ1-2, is DAMVIQNPRYQVTQFGKPVTLSCSQTLNHNVMYWYQQKSSQAPKLLFHYYDKDFNNEADTPDNFQSRRPNTSFCFLDIRSPGLGDTAMYLCATSRDEQLSGYTFGSGTRLTVV.

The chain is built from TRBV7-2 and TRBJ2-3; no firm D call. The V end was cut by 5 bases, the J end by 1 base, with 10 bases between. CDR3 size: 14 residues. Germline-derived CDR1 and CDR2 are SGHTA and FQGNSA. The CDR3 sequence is CASSGIYGTDTQYF. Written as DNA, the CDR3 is TGTGCCAGCAGCGGTATATATGGCACAGATACGCAGTATTTT.

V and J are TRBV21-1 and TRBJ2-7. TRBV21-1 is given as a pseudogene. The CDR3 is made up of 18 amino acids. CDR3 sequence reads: CASSQKRQTVVTPYEQYF. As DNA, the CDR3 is TGTGCCAGCAGCCAAAAGCGACAAACGGTCGTAACTCCCTACGAGCAGTACTTC.

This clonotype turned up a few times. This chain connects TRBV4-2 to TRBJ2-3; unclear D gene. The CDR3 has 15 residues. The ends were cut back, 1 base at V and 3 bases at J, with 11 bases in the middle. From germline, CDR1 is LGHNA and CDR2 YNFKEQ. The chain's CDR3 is CASSQGARETDTQYF. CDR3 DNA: TGTGCCAGCAGCCAAGGGGCCCGAGAAACAGATACGCAGTATTTT.